The 30 T cell receptor beta chains presented below share a single source sample, sequenced in a study of blood T cell repertoires in COVID-19. Generated by immunoSEQ multiplex PCR, the TCRdb table keeps only in-frame clones and is missing some. The repertoire holds tens of thousands of clones, with nearly 90% as singletons. Sequencing was carried out using peripheral blood. Receptor source: a man in his fifties with active COVID-19.

Written as DNA, the CDR3 is TGTGCCAGCAGGTCCGGGACAGGGGGCCCAGATACGCAGTATTTT. This translates into CASRSGTGGPDTQYF. The V and J genes are TRBV7-9 and TRBJ2-3, with TRBD1 matching over 12 bases. This CDR3 is built from 15 residues. CDR1 and CDR2 (germline): SEHNR, FQNEAQ (reference sequence). V lost 6 bases to trimming and J lost 4 bases; unmatched junction nucleotides: 5.

The CDR3 bases are TGTGCCAGCAGCCCGATTAGCGGGGCCCACTACGAGCAGTACTTC. It codes for CASSPISGAHYEQYF. The V gene is TRBV4-2, the J gene TRBJ2-7; 8 nucleotides match TRBD2. V shed 4 bases, J shed 3 bases, and the junction held 8 bases outside the gene matches. Germline CDR1 is LGHNA and CDR2 is YNFKEQ. This CDR3 spans 15 amino acids.

This clone appeared once. This rearrangement joins TRBV19 to TRBJ2-3; a weak D match, TRBD2 (6 bases). CDR3 size: 15 residues. In germline, CDR1 is LNHDA, CDR2 SQIVND (reference sequence). V lost 1 base and J lost 6, with 14 bases in between. CDR3 protein: CASSIAAGSRDTQYF. CDR3 bases: TGTGCCAGTAGTATAGCGGCGGGGTCACGGGATACGCAGTATTTT.

The chain links TRBV11-2 to TRBJ1-2; the match to TRBD1 covers 8 bases. This CDR3 spans 14 amino acids. Germline trimming cut 2 bases from V and 4 bases from J; bases unmatched to any gene: 3. Per germline, CDR1 SGHAT and CDR2 FQNNGV. This chain's CDR3 is CASSLTGQGYGYTF. The CDR3 nucleotides are TGTGCCAGCAGCTTAACAGGACAGGGCTATGGCTACACCTTC.

The chain employs TRBV6-1 and TRBJ2-5; TRBD1 aligns across 9 bases. The germline V gene has CDR1 MNHNS and CDR2 SASEGT. The J segment lost 7 bases and the V segment lost 3 bases, leaving 9 bases of the junction unmatched. There are 15 residues in the CDR3. For the CDR3, the DNA is TGTGCCAGCAGTGATTGGGGGACAGGGCAGGGGACCCAGTACTTC. This encodes CASSDWGTGQGTQYF.

The rearrangement uses TRBV7-3 and TRBJ1-1; 7 bases match TRBD1. The CDR3 extends over 15 amino acids. After removal of 5 bases from V and 0 bases from J, the junction contained 6 bases not matched to a gene. Germline loops: CDR1 SGHTA, CDR2 FQGTGA. In DNA form, the CDR3 reads TGTGCCAGCAGCGTTCAGGGGGGCATGAACACTGAAGCTTTCTTT. This sequence encodes CASSVQGGMNTEAFF.

The chain carries TRBV19 and TRBJ2-5, with TRBD1 identical over 7 bases. Germline V CDR1 and CDR2: LNHDA, SQIVND (reference sequence). The J segment lost 1 base and the V segment lost 1 base, leaving 0 bases of the junction unmatched. This CDR3 has 14 amino acids. In DNA, the CDR3 is TGTGCCAGTAGTATAGGGGACAGCCAAGAGACCCAGTACTTC. Translation: CASSIGDSQETQYF.

The rearrangement uses TRBV5-1 and TRBJ2-1, with a weak D call TRBD1 (6 bases). Germline V lookup: CDR1 SGHRS, CDR2 YFSETQ. The CDR3 length is 15 residues. V was trimmed by 0 bases and J by 7 bases, leaving 14 bases between them. The CDR3 reads CASSLVPFQGNEQFF. The CDR3 DNA sequence: TGCGCCAGCAGCTTGGTCCCCTTTCAGGGGAATGAGCAGTTCTTC.

The rearrangement joins TRBV2 to TRBJ2-3; D not resolved. The length of the CDR3 is 13 residues. Germline CDR1 is SNHLY and CDR2 is FYNNEI. V gave up 5 bases and J gave up 4 bases, with 10 bases separating them. The CDR3 loop is CASSREVADTQYF. In DNA form, the CDR3 reads TGTGCCAGCAGTCGAGAGGTCGCAGATACGCAGTATTTT.

Regarding this clone: The sample contains more than one DNA sequence encoding this CDR3. The J gene is TRBJ1-1, the V gene TRBV6-2 or TRBV6-3, with no clear D. The V gene's germline CDR1 is MNHEY and CDR2 SVGEGT. This CDR3 comprises 13 residues. V was clipped by 4 bases and J by 7 bases, with 13 bases between them. The CDR3 protein is CASSFGWRGEAFF. The CDR3 nucleotides are TGTGCCAGCAGTTTCGGGTGGCGGGGTGAAGCTTTCTTT.

V gene TRBV6-2 or TRBV6-3 combines with J gene TRBJ1-5; D is uncertain. The ends were cut back, 6 bases at V and 6 bases at J, with 6 bases in the middle. The germline gives CDR1 MNHEY, CDR2 SVGEGT. The CDR3 runs to 11 residues. The DNA of the CDR3 is TGTGCCAGCAGCTCGGGTCAGCCCCAGCATTTT. This encodes CASSSGQPQHF.

The chain combines TRBV5-1 with TRBJ2-1; TRBD2 aligns across 7 bases. Looked up from germline, CDR1 is SGHRS and CDR2 is YFSETQ. The V gene end was trimmed by 2 bases and the J gene end by 2 bases; junction bases not matched to a gene: 1. This CDR3 contains 14 residues. The CDR3 coding sequence is TGCGCCAGCAGCTTCAGCGGGACCTACAATGAGCAGTTCTTC. Its translation: CASSFSGTYNEQFF.

The sample holds a few counts of this clone. The genes are TRBV29-1 and TRBJ1-1; 7 bases fit TRBD1. CDR3 size: 14 residues. V shed 8 bases and J 3 bases; nucleotides not matched to a gene: 12. CDR1 and CDR2 (germline): SQVTM, ANQGSEA. The CDR3 nucleotides are TGCAGCTACCGGGACAGAAAGACTTACACTGAAGCTTTCTTT. This encodes CSYRDRKTYTEAFF.

The chain is built from TRBV2 and TRBJ2-2; 8 nucleotides match TRBD1. With V trimmed by 8 bases and J by 0 bases, 5 bases remained unmatched. The CDR3 is made up of 15 amino acids. CDR1 and CDR2 from the germline V gene are SNHLY and FYNNEI. CDR3 DNA: TGTGCCAGCGGAAAGACAGGGGCGAACACCGGGGAGCTGTTTTTT. Amino acid sequence: CASGKTGANTGELFF.

The chain is built from TRBV12-5 and TRBJ1-1; TRBD1 aligns across 7 bases. CDR3 length equals 16 residues. Trimming took 2 bases from V and 8 from J; bases not matched to a gene: 14. Germline V CDR1 and CDR2: LGHNT, FRNRAP. CDR3 nucleotides: TGTGCTAGTGGTTTGCCAAGGATTTCCCGGGACAGCGAAGCTTTCTTT. Translation: CASGLPRISRDSEAFF.

This rearrangement joins TRBV9 to TRBJ2-5, with 8 bases matching TRBD1. CDR3 length: 14 amino acids. The ends lost 2 bases at V and 2 bases at J; junction bases unmatched: 2. CDR1 is SGDLS, CDR2 YYNGEE, per germline. The CDR3: CASSVQGAQETQYF. CDR3 nucleotide sequence: TGTGCCAGCAGCGTTCAGGGGGCACAAGAGACCCAGTACTTC.

The V and J genes are TRBV2 and TRBJ2-2; D gene ambiguous. CDR3 length equals 13 residues. The V gene lost 8 bases and the J gene lost 4 bases, with 11 bases spanning the gap. Per the germline V gene, CDR1 is SNHLY and CDR2 is FYNNEI. In DNA, the CDR3 is TGTGCCAGCGGGTTAGAGGCCACCGGGGAGCTGTTTTTT. It specifies CASGLEATGELFF.

V usage is TRBV7-9 and J usage is TRBJ1-1; D is unclear. Germline CDR1 SEHNR, CDR2 FQNEAQ (reference sequence). Deletions cut 2 bases from V and 4 bases from J, with 11 bases between. This CDR3 is 14 amino acids long. CDR3 sequence (DNA): TGTGCCAGCAGCTTAATAGAGGCCCCCACTGAAGCTTTCTTT. It codes for CASSLIEAPTEAFF.

The CDR3 loop reads CASTSGHTGELFF. In DNA form, the CDR3 reads TGTGCCAGCACCTCCGGTCACACCGGGGAGCTGTTTTTT. The rearrangement joins TRBV2 to TRBJ2-2, with no clear D. CDR3 length equals 13 residues. Trimming removed 7 bases from V and 3 bases from J, with 9 bases in between. Per the germline V gene, CDR1 is SNHLY and CDR2 is FYNNEI.

The chain has TRBV6-5 and TRBJ2-4; D ambiguous. Germline V gene sequence: CDR1 MNHEY, CDR2 SVGAGI. V dropped 6 bases and J dropped 0 bases, with 12 bases sitting between them. The CDR3 has 15 amino acids. This CDR3 reads CASRTSPGAKNIQYF. CDR3 nucleotide sequence: TGTGCCAGCAGAACTTCTCCAGGAGCCAAAAACATTCAGTACTTC.

The chain couples TRBV11-3 to TRBJ2-3, with TRBD1 matching 8 bases. The CDR3 loop spans 18 amino acids. The V gene's germline CDR1 is SGHNT and CDR2 YENEEA. V was pared by 2 bases and J by 3 bases, with 13 bases of the junction left unmatched. In nucleotides, the CDR3 is TGTGCCAGCAGCTTACTCACCGGGACAGGCCTCTCTACAGATACGCAGTATTTT. Amino acids: CASSLLTGTGLSTDTQYF.

V is TRBV3-1 (or the pseudogene TRBV3-2) and J is TRBJ2-1; 10 positions match TRBD2. CDR1 is LGHDT, CDR2 YNNKEL, per germline (reference sequence). CDR3 size: 20 residues. The V segment lost 1 base and the J segment 6 bases; nucleotides outside the gene matches: 18. The CDR3 region is CASSQVAEREGYPGSNEQFF. CDR3 sequence (DNA): TGTGCCAGCAGCCAAGTGGCGGAGCGGGAGGGATACCCCGGCTCCAATGAGCAGTTCTTC.

This chain links TRBV7-2 with TRBJ1-4, with 7 nucleotides matching TRBD1. The CDR3 spans 17 residues. With V trimmed by 4 bases and J by 4 bases, 12 bases remained unmatched. Germline CDR1 and CDR2: SGHTA and FQGNSA. Here the CDR3 reads CASSSQGVRGLNEKLFF. DNA for the CDR3: TGTGCCAGCAGCTCCCAGGGGGTTAGGGGCCTTAATGAAAAACTGTTTTTT.

V gene TRBV6-5 combines with J gene TRBJ2-1; TRBD2 matches at 8 bases. Trimming took 5 bases from V and 7 from J; bases not matched to a gene: 10. CDR1 is MNHEY and CDR2 is SVGAGI in the germline V gene. This CDR3 has 15 residues. CDR3 protein: CASSPPGGWRNEQFF. The DNA for the CDR3 is TGTGCCAGCAGTCCTCCGGGGGGGTGGAGGAATGAGCAGTTCTTC.

This chain uses TRBV29-1 with TRBJ1-1; 10 bases line up with TRBD1. CDR1 and CDR2 (germline): SQVTM, ANQGSEA. This CDR3 region has 15 residues. V dropped 3 bases and J dropped 3; count of bases not matched to a gene: 7. CDR3 residues: CSVDLGTGVYTEAFF. The CDR3 DNA reads as TGCAGCGTTGACCTAGGGACAGGGGTTTACACTGAAGCTTTCTTT.

The V call is TRBV5-1, the J call TRBJ2-3; tentatively, D is TRBD1 (6 bases). Trimming pared 0 bases from V and 3 bases from J, leaving 8 bases between. This CDR3 has 14 amino acids. The germline gives CDR1 SGHRS, CDR2 YFSETQ. CDR3 amino acids: CASSLAGATDTQYF. The CDR3 region has the DNA TGCGCCAGCAGCTTGGCAGGGGCGACAGATACGCAGTATTTT.

The chain recombines TRBV14 with TRBJ2-6, with D tentatively TRBD1 (6 bases). The ends were cut back, 1 base at V and 2 bases at J, with 15 bases in the middle. The CDR3 is 18 residues long. Looked up from germline, CDR1 is SGHDN and CDR2 is FVKESK. Here the CDR3 DNA reads TGTGCCAGCAGCCAAGGGCAGGGGACCGCGGCTGGGGCCAACGTCCTGACTTTC. The encoded protein is CASSQGQGTAAGANVLTF.

The chain recombines TRBV7-2 with TRBJ2-3; tentatively, D is TRBD2 (6 bases). Trimming pared 3 bases from V and 3 bases from J, leaving 7 bases between. The CDR3 is 13 residues long. Per the germline V gene, CDR1 is SGHTA and CDR2 is FQGNSA. In nucleotides, the CDR3 is TGTGCCAGCAGCTTGGACTATACAGATACGCAGTATTTT. It specifies CASSLDYTDTQYF. Looking up the rest from reference TRBV7-2 and TRBJ2-3 gives the full variable domain: GAGVSQSPSNKVTEKGKDVELRCDPISGHTALYWYRQSLGQGLEFLIYFQGNSAPDKSGLPSDRFSAERTGGSVSTLTIQRTQQEDSAVYLCASSLDYTDTQYFGPGTRLTVL.

The V gene is TRBV29-1, the J gene TRBJ1-1, with a tentative D call TRBD1 (5 bases). V was shortened by 4 bases and J by 2 bases, with 17 bases between the two germline ends. This CDR3 contains 15 residues. Germline assignment: CDR1 SQVTM and CDR2 ANQGSEA. CDR3 coding DNA: TGCAGCGTTGGTGGGGCGTGGAGAAAAAACACTGAAGCTTTCTTT. Its translation is CSVGGAWRKNTEAFF. The whole variable domain, remainder taken from reference TRBV29-1 and TRBJ1-1, is SAVISQKPSRDICQRGTSLTIQCQVDSQVTMMFWYRQQPGQSLTLIATANQGSEATYESGFVIDKFPISRPNLTFSTLTVSNMSPEDSSIYLCSVGGAWRKNTEAFFGQGTRLTVV.

The genes are TRBV12-3 or TRBV12-4 and TRBJ1-1; D gene unclear. The CDR3 is 11 amino acids. Trimming stripped 3 bases from V and 7 bases from J, with 6 bases between. The CDR3 loop reads CASSLRYEAFF. CDR3 DNA sequence: TGTGCCAGCAGTTTGCGGTATGAAGCTTTCTTT.